This T cell receptor (beta chain) was observed in a study of T cell responses to AZD1222 COVID-19 vaccine. This clone was detected only a few times. Its antigen is unknown. Study-level results: Just six or seven AZD1222 recipients tested seropositive at baseline. Per reports, nearly half of all spike-specific TCRs target regions that are unmutated in variants. Repertoire sampling was restricted to post-peak T cell response timepoints.

This CDR3 is built from 12 residues. Germline-derived CDR1 and CDR2 are SQVTM and ANQGSEA. The germline V and J ends were trimmed by 8 bases and 3 bases, with 13 bases remaining between them. Clones were sequenced by immunoSEQ multiplex PCR, and TCRdb holds only the in-frame ones, with some missing. The table lists some 120,000 clones, around nine tenths of them singletons. This clonotype originated in an adult in good health. This sequence joins TRBV29-1 and TRBJ1-1; perhaps TRBD1 as D (5 bases). Sequencing was performed on peripheral blood, taken on day 0 of AZD1222 vaccination. In DNA, the CDR3 is TGCAGCCTTTTACTGGGGGACACTGAAGCTTTCTTT. Its protein product is CSLLLGDTEAFF.